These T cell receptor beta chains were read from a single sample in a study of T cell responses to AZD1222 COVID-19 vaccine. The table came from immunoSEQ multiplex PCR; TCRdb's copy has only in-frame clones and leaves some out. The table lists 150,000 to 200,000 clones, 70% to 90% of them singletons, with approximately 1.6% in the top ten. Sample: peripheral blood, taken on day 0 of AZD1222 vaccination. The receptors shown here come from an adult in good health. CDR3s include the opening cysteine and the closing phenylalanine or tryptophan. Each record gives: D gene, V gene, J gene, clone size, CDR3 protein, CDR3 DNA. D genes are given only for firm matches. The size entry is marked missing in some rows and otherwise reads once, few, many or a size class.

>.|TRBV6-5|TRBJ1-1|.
CASSYSRTPNTEAFF
TGTGCCAGCAGTTACTCTCGGACACCGAACACTGAAGCTTTCTTT
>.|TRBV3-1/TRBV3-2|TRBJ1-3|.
CASSQPGWDTIYF
TGTGCCAGCAGCCAGCCCGGTTGGGACACCATATATTTT
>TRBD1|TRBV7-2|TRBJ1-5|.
CASRGTANQPQHF
TGTGCCAGCAGGGGGACAGCGAATCAGCCCCAGCATTTT
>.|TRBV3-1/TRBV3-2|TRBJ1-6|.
CASSQEGGGRSPLHF
TGTGCCAGCAGCCAAGAAGGCGGGGGGAGGTCACCCCTCCACTTT
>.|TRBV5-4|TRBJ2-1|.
CASSPFSGSYNEQFF
TGTGCCAGCAGCCCGTTTAGCGGAAGCTACAATGAGCAGTTCTTC
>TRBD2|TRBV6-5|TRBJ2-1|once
CASSYGLAGGYNEQFF
TGTGCCAGCAGTTACGGCCTAGCGGGAGGCTACAATGAGCAGTTCTTC
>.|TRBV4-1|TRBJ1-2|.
CASSQEKMKGYGYTF
TGCGCCAGCAGCCAAGAAAAGATGAAAGGCTATGGCTACACCTTC
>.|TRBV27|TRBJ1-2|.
CASSRDGYGYTF
TGTGCCAGCAGTCGGGACGGCTATGGCTACACCTTC
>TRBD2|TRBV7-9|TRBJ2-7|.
CASTTRLAGPLQYYEQYF
TGTGCCAGCACAACCCGACTAGCGGGACCTCTACAATACTACGAGCAGTACTTC
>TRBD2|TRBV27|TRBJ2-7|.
CASSPWIAGVETYF
TGTGCCAGCAGTCCCTGGATAGCGGGAGTGGAAACGTACTTC
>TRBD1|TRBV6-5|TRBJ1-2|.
CASCPTGGKGYGYTF
TGTGCCAGCTGCCCGACAGGGGGAAAGGGCTATGGCTACACCTTC
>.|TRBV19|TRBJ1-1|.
CASSASDSNTEAFF
TGTGCCAGTTCGGCTTCCGATTCGAACACTGAAGCTTTCTTT
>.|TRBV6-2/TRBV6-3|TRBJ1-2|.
CASSHPGGGYTF
TGTGCCAGCAGTCACCCCGGGGGGGGCTACACCTTC
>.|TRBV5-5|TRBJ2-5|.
CASSPLATQETQYF
TGTGCCAGCAGCCCTCTAGCGACCCAAGAGACCCAGTACTTC
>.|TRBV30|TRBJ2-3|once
CAWSVQKDTQYF
TGTGCCTGGAGTGTACAGAAGGATACGCAGTATTTT
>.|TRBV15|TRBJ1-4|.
CATSRGPPTGVTNEKLFF
TGTGCCACCAGCAGAGGCCCCCCGACCGGAGTGACTAATGAAAAACTGTTTTTT
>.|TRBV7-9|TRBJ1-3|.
CASSLAGDGNTIYF
TGTGCCAGCAGCTTAGCAGGGGATGGAAACACCATATATTTT
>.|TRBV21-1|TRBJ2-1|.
CASSPLAGEGYNEQFF
TGTGCCAGCAGCCCACTAGCGGGAGAAGGGTACAATGAGCAGTTCTTC
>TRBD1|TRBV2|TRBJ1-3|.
CASSSDRDGSGNTIYF
TGTGCCAGCAGTTCAGACAGGGACGGCTCTGGAAACACCATATATTTT
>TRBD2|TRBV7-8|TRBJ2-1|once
CASSPRTSGGRDEQFF
TGTGCCAGCAGCCCGAGGACTAGCGGGGGGCGGGATGAGCAGTTCTTC
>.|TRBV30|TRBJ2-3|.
CAWSVQVSGADTQYF
TGTGCCTGGAGTGTACAGGTTTCCGGGGCAGATACGCAGTATTTT
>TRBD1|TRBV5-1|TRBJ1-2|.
CASSRGTDRAYGYTF
TGCGCCAGCAGCAGAGGAACAGACAGGGCCTATGGCTACACCTTC
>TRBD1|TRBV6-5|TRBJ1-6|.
CASRMGQGANSPLHF
TGTGCCAGCAGGATGGGACAGGGTGCCAATTCACCCCTCCACTTT
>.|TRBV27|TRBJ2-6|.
CASTRGLVQVGANVLTF
TGTGCCAGCACCCGCGGTCTAGTTCAGGTCGGGGCCAACGTCCTGACTTTC
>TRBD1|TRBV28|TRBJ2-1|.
CASSLGQNEQFF
TGTGCCAGCAGTTTGGGACAGAATGAGCAGTTCTTC
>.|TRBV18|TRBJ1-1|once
CASSPSPNTEAFF
TGTGCCAGCTCACCCTCTCCTAACACTGAAGCTTTCTTT
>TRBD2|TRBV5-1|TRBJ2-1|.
CASFGTSGRLNNEQFF
TGCGCCAGCTTTGGGACTAGCGGGAGACTTAACAATGAGCAGTTCTTC
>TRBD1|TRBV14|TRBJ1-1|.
CASSQRGQGARGEAFF
TGTGCCAGCAGCCAAAGAGGACAGGGGGCGCGGGGTGAAGCTTTCTTT
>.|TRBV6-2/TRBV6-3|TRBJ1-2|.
CASSYSEGPNRYGYTF
TGTGCCAGCAGTTACTCCGAGGGCCCCAATCGGTATGGCTACACCTTC
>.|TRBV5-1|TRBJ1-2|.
CASSLIGGERESYTF
TGCGCCAGCAGCTTGATCGGGGGAGAACGGGAGAGCTACACCTTC
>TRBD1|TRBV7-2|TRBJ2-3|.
CASSLGWGQGADTQYF
TGTGCCAGCAGCTTAGGGTGGGGACAGGGGGCAGATACGCAGTATTTT
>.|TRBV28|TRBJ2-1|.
CASSLTYNEQFF
TGTGCCAGCAGTTTAACTTACAATGAGCAGTTCTTC
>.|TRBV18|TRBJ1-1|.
CASSPQEGNTEAFF
TGTGCCAGCTCACCCCAAGAGGGGAACACTGAAGCTTTCTTT